This T cell receptor beta chain was sequenced for a study of shared clonotypes between healthy human individuals. CDR1 SGHAT and CDR2 FQNNGV come from the germline V gene. There are 16 residues in the CDR3. Trimming stripped 1 base from V and 4 bases from J, with 13 bases between. TCRdb's copy holds only in-frame clones and misses some; the assay was immunoSEQ multiplex PCR. The sample contains hundreds of thousands of clones, 60% to 75% of which appear only once. This clone appeared many times. The chain links TRBV11-2 to TRBJ2-2; D is perhaps TRBD2 (5 bases). The origin of this receptor is a woman in her twenties or thirties in good health. Sequencing was performed on memory CD4+ T cells sorted from blood. Indicated subset: CD45RA-negative fraction. CDR3 sequence: CASSLGGRGITGELFF. For the CDR3, the DNA is TGTGCCAGCAGCTTAGGTGGTAGAGGGATCACCGGGGAGCTGTTTTTT. Full variable domain (remainder filled in from reference TRBV11-2 and TRBJ2-2): EAGVAQSPRYKIIEKRQSVAFWCNPISGHATLYWYQQILGQGPKLLIQFQNNGVVDDSQLPKDRFSAERLKGVDSTLKIQPAKLEDSAVYLCASSLGGRGITGELFFGEGSRLTVL.